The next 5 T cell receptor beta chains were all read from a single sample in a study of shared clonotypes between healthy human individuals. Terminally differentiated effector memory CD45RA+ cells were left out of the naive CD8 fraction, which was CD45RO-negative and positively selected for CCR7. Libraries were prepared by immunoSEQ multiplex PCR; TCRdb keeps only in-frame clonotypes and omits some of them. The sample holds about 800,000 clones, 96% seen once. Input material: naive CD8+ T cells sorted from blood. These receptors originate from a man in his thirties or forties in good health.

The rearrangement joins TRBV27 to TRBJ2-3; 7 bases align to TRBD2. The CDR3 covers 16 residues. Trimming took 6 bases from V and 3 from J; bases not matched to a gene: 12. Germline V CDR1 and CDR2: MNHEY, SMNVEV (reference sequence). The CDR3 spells CASSYPDAGGTDTQYF. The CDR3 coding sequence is TGTGCCAGCAGCTATCCGGACGCCGGGGGGACAGATACGCAGTATTTT.

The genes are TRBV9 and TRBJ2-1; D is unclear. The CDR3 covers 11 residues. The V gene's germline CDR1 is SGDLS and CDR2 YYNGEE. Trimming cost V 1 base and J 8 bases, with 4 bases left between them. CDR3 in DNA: TGTGCCAGCAGCGTACGCGATGAGCAGTTCTTC. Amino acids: CASSVRDEQFF.

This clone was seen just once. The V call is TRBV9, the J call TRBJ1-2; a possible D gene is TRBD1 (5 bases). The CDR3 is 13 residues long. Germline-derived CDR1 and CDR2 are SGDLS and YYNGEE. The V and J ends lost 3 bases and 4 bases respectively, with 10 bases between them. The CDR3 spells CASSAPGTYGYTF. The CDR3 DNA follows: TGTGCCAGCAGCGCCCCGGGGACCTATGGCTACACCTTC.

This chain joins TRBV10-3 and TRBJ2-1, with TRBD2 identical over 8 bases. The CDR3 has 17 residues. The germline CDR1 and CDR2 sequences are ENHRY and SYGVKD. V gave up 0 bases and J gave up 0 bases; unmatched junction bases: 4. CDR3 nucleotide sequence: TGTGCCATCAGTGAGTCGGTGCGGGAGGTCTCCTACAATGAGCAGTTCTTC. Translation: CAISESVREVSYNEQFF.

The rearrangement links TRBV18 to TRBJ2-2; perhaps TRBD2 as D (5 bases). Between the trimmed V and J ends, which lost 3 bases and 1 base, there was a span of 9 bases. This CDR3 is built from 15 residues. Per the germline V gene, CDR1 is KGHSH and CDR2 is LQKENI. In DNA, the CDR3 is TGTGCCAGCTCACCGAGCGGAGGGAACACCGGGGAGCTGTTTTTT. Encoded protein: CASSPSGGNTGELFF. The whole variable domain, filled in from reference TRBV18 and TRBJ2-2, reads NAGVMQNPRHLVRRRGQEARLRCSPMKGHSHVYWYRQLPEEGLKFMVYLQKENIIDESGMPKERFSAEFPKEGPSILRIQQVVRGDSAAYFCASSPSGGNTGELFFGEGSRLTVL.